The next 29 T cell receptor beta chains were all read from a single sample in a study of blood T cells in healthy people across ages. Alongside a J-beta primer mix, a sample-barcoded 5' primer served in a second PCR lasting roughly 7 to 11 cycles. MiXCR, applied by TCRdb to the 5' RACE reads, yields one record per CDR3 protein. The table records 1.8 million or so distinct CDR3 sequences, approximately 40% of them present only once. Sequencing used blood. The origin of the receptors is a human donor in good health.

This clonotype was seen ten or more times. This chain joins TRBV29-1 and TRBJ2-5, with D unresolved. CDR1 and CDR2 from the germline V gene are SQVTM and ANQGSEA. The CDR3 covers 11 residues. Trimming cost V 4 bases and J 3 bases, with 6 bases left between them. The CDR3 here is CSVGEEETQYF. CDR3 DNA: TGCAGCGTTGGTGAAGAAGAGACCCAGTACTTC.

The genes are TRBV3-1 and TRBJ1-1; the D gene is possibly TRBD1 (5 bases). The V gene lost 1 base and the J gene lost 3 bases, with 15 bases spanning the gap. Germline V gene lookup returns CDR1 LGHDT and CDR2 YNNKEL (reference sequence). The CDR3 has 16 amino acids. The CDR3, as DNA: TGTGCCAGCAGCCAAGTCAGGGAGGGTTCGGACACTGAAGCTTTCTTT. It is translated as CASSQVREGSDTEAFF.

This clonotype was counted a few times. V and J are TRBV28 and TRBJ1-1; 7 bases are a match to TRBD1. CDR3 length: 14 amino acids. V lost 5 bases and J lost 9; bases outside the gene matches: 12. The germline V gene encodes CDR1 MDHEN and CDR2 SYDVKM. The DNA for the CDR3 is TGTGCCAGCAGTCCCAGACCTGACAGGGTAAAAGCTTTCTTT. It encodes CASSPRPDRVKAFF.

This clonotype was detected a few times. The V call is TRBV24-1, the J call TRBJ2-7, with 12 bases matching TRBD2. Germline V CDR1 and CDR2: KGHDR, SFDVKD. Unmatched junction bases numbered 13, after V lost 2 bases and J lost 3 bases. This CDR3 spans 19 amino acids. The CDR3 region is CATSDSAGLAGPDLYEQYF. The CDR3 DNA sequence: TGTGCCACCAGTGATTCCGCGGGACTAGCGGGCCCTGATCTCTACGAGCAGTACTTC.

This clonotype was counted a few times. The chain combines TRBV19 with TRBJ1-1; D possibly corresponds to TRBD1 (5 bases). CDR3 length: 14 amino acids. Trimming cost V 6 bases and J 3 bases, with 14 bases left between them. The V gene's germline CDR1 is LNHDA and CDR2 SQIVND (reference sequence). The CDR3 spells CASSPQGSYTEAFF. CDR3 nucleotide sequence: TGTGCCAGTAGCCCTCAGGGTTCCTACACTGAAGCTTTCTTT.

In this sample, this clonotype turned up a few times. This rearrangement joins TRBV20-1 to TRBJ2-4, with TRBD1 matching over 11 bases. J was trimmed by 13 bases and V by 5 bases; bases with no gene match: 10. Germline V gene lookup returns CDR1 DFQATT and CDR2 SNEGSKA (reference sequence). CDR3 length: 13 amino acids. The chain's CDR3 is CSAGQGASGEQYF. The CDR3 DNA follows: TGCAGTGCTGGACAGGGGGCTTCAGGAGAGCAGTACTTC.

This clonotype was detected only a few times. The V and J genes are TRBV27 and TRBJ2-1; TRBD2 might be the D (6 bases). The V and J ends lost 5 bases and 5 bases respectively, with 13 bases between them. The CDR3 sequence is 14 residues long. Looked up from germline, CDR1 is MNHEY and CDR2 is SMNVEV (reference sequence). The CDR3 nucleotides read TGTGCCAGCAGTACGGGACTGGGGAACAATGAGCAGTTCTTC. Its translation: CASSTGLGNNEQFF.

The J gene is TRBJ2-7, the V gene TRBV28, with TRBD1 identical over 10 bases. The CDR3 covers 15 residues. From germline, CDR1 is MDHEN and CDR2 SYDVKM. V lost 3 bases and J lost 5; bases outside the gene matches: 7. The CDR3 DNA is TGTGCCAGCAGTTTTCGGGGACAGGGGTTCGACGAGCAGTACTTC. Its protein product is CASSFRGQGFDEQYF.

The CDR3 nucleotides read TGCGCCAGCAGGGGGACTAGCGGGGGGAAGTTTCGCTACAATGAGCAGTACTTC. Protein sequence: CASRGTSGGKFRYNEQYF. This sequence joins TRBV10-2 and TRBJ2-5; 15 bases map to TRBD2. The V and J ends lost 6 bases and 11 bases, in that order; junction bases with no gene match: 19. Looked up from germline, CDR1 is WSHSY and CDR2 is SAAADI. The CDR3 covers 18 residues.

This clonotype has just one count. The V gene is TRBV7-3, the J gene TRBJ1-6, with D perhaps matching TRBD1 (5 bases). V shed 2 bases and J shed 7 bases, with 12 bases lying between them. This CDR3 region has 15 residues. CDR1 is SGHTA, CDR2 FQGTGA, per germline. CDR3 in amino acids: CASSLDYRPNSPLHF. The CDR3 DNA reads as TGTGCCAGCAGCTTAGACTACAGGCCGAATTCACCCCTCCACTTT.

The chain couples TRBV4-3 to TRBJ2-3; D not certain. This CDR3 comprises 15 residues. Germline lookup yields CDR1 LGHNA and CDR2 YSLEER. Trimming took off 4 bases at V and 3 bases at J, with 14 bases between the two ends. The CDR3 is CASSRVRVETDTQYF. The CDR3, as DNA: TGCGCCAGCAGCCGAGTTAGGGTCGAGACAGATACGCAGTATTTT.

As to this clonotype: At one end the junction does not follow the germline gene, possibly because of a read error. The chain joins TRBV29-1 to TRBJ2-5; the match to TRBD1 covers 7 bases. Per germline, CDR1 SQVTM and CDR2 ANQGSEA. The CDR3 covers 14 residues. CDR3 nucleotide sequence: TGCAGCGTTGAGTCTTGGGACAGCCAAGAGGCCCAGTACTTC. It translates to CSVESWDSQEAQYF. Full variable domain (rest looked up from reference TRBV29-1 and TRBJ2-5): SAVISQKPSRDICQRGTSLTIQCQVDSQVTMMFWYRQQPGQSLTLIATANQGSEATYESGFVIDKFPISRPNLTFSTLTVSNMSPEDSSIYLCSVESWDSQEAQYFGPGTRLLVL.

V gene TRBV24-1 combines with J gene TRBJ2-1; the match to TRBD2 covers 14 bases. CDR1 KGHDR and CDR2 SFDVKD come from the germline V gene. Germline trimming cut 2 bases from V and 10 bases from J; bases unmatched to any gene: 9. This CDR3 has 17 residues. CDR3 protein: CATSDSQGTSGGLEQFF. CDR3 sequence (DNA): TGTGCCACCAGTGATTCCCAAGGGACTAGCGGGGGCTTGGAGCAGTTCTTC.

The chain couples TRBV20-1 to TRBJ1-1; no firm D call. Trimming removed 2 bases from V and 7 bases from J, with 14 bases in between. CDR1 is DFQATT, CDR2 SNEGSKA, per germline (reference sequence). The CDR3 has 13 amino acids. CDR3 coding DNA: TGCAGTGCTAGATTCCCCATGACCGATGAAGCTTTCTTT. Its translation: CSARFPMTDEAFF.

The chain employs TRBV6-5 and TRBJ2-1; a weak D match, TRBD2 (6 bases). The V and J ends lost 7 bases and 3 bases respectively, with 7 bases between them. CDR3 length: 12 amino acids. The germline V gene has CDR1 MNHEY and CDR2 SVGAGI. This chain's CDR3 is CASIGGYNEQFF. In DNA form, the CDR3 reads TGTGCCAGCATCGGGGGCTACAATGAGCAGTTCTTC.

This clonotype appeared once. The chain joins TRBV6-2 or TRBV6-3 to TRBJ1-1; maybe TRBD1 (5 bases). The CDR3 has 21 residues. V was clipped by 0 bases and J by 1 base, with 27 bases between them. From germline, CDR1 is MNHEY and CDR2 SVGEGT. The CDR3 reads CASSYSWSPGGGDQANTEAFF. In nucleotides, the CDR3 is TGTGCCAGCAGTTACTCGTGGTCCCCCGGGGGTGGTGACCAGGCGAACACTGAAGCTTTCTTT.

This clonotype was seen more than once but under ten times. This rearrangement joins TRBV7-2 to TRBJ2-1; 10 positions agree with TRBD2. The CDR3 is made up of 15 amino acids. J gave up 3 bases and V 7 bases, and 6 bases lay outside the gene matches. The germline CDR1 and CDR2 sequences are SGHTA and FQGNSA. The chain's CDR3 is CASNLLAGSYNEQFF. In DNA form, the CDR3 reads TGTGCCAGCAACCTACTAGCGGGGAGCTACAATGAGCAGTTCTTC.

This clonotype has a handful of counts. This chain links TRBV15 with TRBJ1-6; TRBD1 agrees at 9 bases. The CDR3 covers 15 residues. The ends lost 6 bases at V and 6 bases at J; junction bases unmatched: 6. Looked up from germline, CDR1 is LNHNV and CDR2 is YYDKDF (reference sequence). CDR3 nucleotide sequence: TGTGCCACCAGTACCGACAGGGGGTTTAATTCACCCCTCCACTTT. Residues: CATSTDRGFNSPLHF.

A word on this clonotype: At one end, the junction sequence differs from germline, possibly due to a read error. The CDR3 loop is CSARPGQGAEDTQYF. DNA of the CDR3: TGCAGTGCTAGGCCCGGACAGGGGGCTGAAGATACCCAGTACTTC. The chain links TRBV20-1 to TRBJ2-5; 11 bases match TRBD1. This CDR3 contains 15 residues. Germline lookup yields CDR1 DFQATT and CDR2 SNEGSKA (reference sequence).

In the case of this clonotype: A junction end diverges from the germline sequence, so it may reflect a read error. The CDR3 DNA sequence: TGTACCAGCAGCTTACTATCCAGACTAGCGGGAATCAGTAGCTCCTACAATGAGCAGTTCTTC. This translates into CTSSLLSRLAGISSSYNEQFF. This chain joins TRBV11-2 and TRBJ2-1; the match to TRBD2 covers 11 bases. The CDR3 has 21 residues. Germline CDR1 SGHAT, CDR2 FQNNGV.

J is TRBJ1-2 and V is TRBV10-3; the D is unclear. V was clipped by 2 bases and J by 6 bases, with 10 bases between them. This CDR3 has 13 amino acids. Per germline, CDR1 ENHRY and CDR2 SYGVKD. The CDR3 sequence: CAISEGRLDGYTF. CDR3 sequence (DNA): TGTGCCATCAGTGAGGGACGTCTGGATGGCTACACCTTC.

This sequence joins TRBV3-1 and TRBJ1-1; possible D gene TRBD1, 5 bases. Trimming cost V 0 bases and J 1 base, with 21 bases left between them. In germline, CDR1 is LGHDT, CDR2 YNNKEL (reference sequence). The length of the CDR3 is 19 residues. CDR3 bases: TGTGCCAGCAGCCAAGATTGGTGGGGAGGGACGCGTACGAACACTGAAGCTTTCTTT. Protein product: CASSQDWWGGTRTNTEAFF.

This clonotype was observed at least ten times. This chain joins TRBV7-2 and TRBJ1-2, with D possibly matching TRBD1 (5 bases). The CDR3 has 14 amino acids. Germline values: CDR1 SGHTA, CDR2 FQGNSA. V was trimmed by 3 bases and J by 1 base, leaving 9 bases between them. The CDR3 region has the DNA TGTGCCAGCAGCTTCCTGGGGGGTAACTATGGCTACACCTTC. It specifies CASSFLGGNYGYTF.

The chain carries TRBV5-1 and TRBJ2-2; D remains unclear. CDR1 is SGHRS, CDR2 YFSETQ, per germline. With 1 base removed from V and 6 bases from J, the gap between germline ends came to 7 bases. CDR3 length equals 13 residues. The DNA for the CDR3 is TGCGCCAGCAGCTTGCAGGATCCCGGGGAGCTGTTTTTT. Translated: CASSLQDPGELFF.

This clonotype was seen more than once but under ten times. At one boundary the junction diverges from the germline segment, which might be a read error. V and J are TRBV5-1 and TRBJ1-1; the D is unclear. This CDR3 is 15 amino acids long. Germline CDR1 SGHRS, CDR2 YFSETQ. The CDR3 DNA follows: TGTGCCAGCAGCTTAGGAGCAGGAAGTAACACTGAAGCTTTCTTT. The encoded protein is CASSLGAGSNTEAFF.

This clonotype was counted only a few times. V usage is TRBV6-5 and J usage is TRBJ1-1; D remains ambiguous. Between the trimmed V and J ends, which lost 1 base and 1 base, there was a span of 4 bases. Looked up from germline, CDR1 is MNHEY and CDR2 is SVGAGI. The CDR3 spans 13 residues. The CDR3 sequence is CASSYWRNTEAFF. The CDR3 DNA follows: TGTGCCAGCAGTTACTGGAGGAACACTGAAGCTTTCTTT.

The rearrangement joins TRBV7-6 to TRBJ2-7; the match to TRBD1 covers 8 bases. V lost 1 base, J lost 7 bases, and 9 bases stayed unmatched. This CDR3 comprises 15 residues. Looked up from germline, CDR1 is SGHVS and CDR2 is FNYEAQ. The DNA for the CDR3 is TGTGCCAGCAGCTTAGGTCAGGGGGCGTCGCAAGAGCAGTACTTC. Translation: CASSLGQGASQEQYF.

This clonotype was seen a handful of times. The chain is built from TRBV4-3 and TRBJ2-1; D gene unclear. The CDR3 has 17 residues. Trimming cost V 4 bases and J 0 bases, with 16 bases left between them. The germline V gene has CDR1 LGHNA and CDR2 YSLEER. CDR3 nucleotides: TGCGCCAGCAGCCTCCGGGCGGCCCCGCCCTCCTACAATGAGCAGTTCTTC. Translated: CASSLRAAPPSYNEQFF.

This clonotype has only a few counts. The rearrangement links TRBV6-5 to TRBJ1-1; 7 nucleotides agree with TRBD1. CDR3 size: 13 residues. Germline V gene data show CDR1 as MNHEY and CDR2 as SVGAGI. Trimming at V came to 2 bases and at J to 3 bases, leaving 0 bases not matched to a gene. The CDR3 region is CASSYDRDTEAFF. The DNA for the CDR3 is TGTGCCAGCAGTTACGACAGGGACACTGAAGCTTTCTTT.